The 10 T cell receptor beta chains in this list originate from one sample, sequenced in a study of spatial heterogeneity in lung cancer. TCRdb reprocessed the 5' RACE reads via MiXCR and lists one record per CDR3 protein. Altogether some 11,000 distinct CDR3 sequences are present, 5.5% to 8% being singletons, with the ten largest covering around 10%. Time point meaning: sample taken at primary tumor resection. Frozen PBMC, nontumor lung or tumor provided whole RNA, which was sequenced unsorted. This specimen consisted of normal lung tissue next to the tumor, obtained at surgery. The receptors originated from a male donor with early-stage non-small cell lung cancer.

This clonotype was observed at least ten times. This sequence joins TRBV7-2 and TRBJ2-3; D remains unclear. The ends were cut back, 1 base at V and 1 base at J, with 3 bases in the middle. CDR3 length: 13 amino acids. CDR1 is SGHTA and CDR2 is FQGNSA in the germline V gene. CDR3 bases: TGTGCCAGCAGCTTAGTTGGCACAGATACGCAGTATTTT. It specifies CASSLVGTDTQYF. Combining the CDR3 with reference TRBV7-2 and TRBJ2-3 gives the whole variable domain GAGVSQSPSNKVTEKGKDVELRCDPISGHTALYWYRQSLGQGLEFLIYFQGNSAPDKSGLPSDRFSAERTGGSVSTLTIQRTQQEDSAVYLCASSLVGTDTQYFGPGTRLTVL.

The chain employs TRBV5-1 and TRBJ2-5; the D gene is possibly TRBD2 (6 bases). Germline CDR1 and CDR2: SGHRS and YFSETQ. The length of the CDR3 is 18 residues. Deletions cut 0 bases from V and 7 bases from J, with 25 bases between. CDR3 loop: CASSLDGGLGTKKGTQYF. In DNA, the CDR3 is TGCGCCAGCAGCTTGGATGGGGGGTTAGGTACAAAGAAAGGGACCCAGTACTTC.

This clonotype was recorded many times. This sequence joins TRBV10-3 and TRBJ2-2; a possible D gene is TRBD1 (5 bases). The CDR3 consists of 12 residues. The germline CDR1 and CDR2 sequences are ENHRY and SYGVKD. Trimming took 10 bases from V and 4 from J, leaving 10 bases between them. CDR3 coding DNA: TGTGCCACCCGTCAGGGCACCGGGGAGCTGTTTTTT. This translates into CATRQGTGELFF.

At least ten counts were recorded for this clonotype. This sequence joins TRBV12-3 or TRBV12-4 and TRBJ2-7; 10 nucleotides align to TRBD2. The CDR3 extends over 15 amino acids. The ends lost 4 bases at V and 7 bases at J; junction bases unmatched: 10. Here the CDR3 DNA reads TGTGCCAGCAGTTCCCCAGGGAGCGGGAGGGGAGAGCAGTACTTC. Translation: CASSSPGSGRGEQYF.

This clonotype was picked up many times. CDR3 in DNA: TGTGCCAGCAGTGAACAGCGTAGGAGCACCGGGGAGCTGTTTTTT. It codes for CASSEQRRSTGELFF. J is TRBJ2-2 and V is TRBV6-1; D is undetermined. Trimming took off 2 bases at V and 4 bases at J, with 11 bases between the two ends. The V gene's germline CDR1 is MNHNS and CDR2 SASEGT. The CDR3 extends over 15 amino acids.

This clonotype occurred many times. The rearrangement joins TRBV7-8 to TRBJ1-3; the match to TRBD1 covers 8 bases. The trim removed 5 bases at V and 4 bases at J, leaving 10 bases unmatched. The CDR3 extends over 16 amino acids. The germline V gene has CDR1 SGHVS and CDR2 FQNEAQ. The CDR3 nucleotides read TGTGCCAGCAGCCCCAGGGGGCTAGCGTCGGGAAACACCATATATTTT. Amino acids: CASSPRGLASGNTIYF.

The table lists this clonotype with many counts. The V gene is TRBV24-1, the J gene TRBJ2-7; D is possibly TRBD1 or TRBD2 (5 bases each). This CDR3 has 14 amino acids. Germline V gives CDR1 KGHDR, CDR2 SFDVKD. The V end lost 9 bases, the J end lost 4 bases, and 18 bases lay between the germline ends. The CDR3 loop is CATPSRVGWYEQYF. The DNA for the CDR3 is TGTGCCACCCCTAGCAGGGTCGGGTGGTACGAGCAGTACTTC.

This clonotype has at least ten counts. The chain couples TRBV11-2 to TRBJ2-7; tentative D call: TRBD1 (5 bases). The germline V gene has CDR1 SGHAT and CDR2 FQNNGV. V was clipped by 4 bases and J by 6 bases, with 13 bases between them. The length of the CDR3 is 13 residues. CDR3 residues: CASSSGQGTEQYF. The CDR3 bases are TGTGCCAGCAGCTCAGGGCAGGGCACCGAGCAGTACTTC.

This clonotype was detected many times. The chain combines TRBV6-2 or TRBV6-3 with TRBJ2-7; D perhaps matches TRBD1 (5 bases). The V gene lost 5 bases and the J gene lost 4 bases, with 9 bases spanning the gap. There are 12 residues in the CDR3. Germline V gene lookup returns CDR1 MNHEY and CDR2 SVGEGT. The CDR3, as DNA: TGTGCCAGCAGTCAACAGGTGTACGAGCAGTACTTC. It codes for CASSQQVYEQYF.

The V call is TRBV5-6, the J call TRBJ2-1; D unresolved. Germline assignment: CDR1 SGHDT and CDR2 YYEEEE. V shed 4 bases and J shed 2 bases, with 7 bases lying between them. The CDR3 spans 13 residues. CDR3 in DNA: TGTGCCAGCAGCCCCGACACCTACAATGAGCAGTTCTTC. It yields the protein CASSPDTYNEQFF.